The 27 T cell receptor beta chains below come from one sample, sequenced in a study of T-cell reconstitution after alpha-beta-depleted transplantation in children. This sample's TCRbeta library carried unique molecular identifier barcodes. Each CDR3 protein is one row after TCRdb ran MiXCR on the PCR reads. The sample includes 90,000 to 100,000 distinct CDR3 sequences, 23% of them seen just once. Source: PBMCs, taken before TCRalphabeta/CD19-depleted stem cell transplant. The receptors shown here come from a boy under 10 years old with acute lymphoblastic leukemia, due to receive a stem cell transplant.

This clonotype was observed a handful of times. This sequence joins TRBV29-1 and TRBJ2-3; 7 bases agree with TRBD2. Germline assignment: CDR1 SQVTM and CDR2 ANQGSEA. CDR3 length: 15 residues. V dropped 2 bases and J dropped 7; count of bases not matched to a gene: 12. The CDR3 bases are TGCAGCGTTGAACGTCTAGCGGTCACCTCAAATACGCAGTATTTT. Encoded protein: CSVERLAVTSNTQYF.

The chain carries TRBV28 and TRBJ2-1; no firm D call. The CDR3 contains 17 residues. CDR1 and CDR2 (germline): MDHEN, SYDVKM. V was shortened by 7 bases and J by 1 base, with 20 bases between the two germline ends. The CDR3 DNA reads TGTGCCAGCACCGCTTTGTACCGCTTTTCTTCCTACAATGAGCAGTTCTTC. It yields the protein CASTALYRFSSYNEQFF. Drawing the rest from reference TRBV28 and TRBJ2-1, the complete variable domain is DVKVTQSSRYLVKRTGEKVFLECVQDMDHENMFWYRQDPGLGLRLIYFSYDVKMKEKGDIPEGYSVSREKKERFSLILESASTNQTSMYLCASTALYRFSSYNEQFFGPGTRLTVL.

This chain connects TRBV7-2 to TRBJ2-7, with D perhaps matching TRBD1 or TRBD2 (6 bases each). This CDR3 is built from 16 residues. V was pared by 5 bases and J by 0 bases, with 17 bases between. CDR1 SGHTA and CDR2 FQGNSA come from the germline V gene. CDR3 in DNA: TGTGCCAGCAGCGGGGGGCCCGGGACTCCCTCCTACGAGCAGTACTTC. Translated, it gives CASSGGPGTPSYEQYF.

CDR3 sequence (DNA): TGCAGTGCTAGAGAGACAGGGTCCCGGGATTCACCCCTCCACTTT. Amino acids: CSARETGSRDSPLHF. This chain links TRBV20-1 with TRBJ1-6; 7 bases align to TRBD1. V lost 0 bases to trimming and J lost 8 bases; unmatched junction nucleotides: 7. The CDR3 sequence is 15 residues long. Germline CDR1 DFQATT, CDR2 SNEGSKA (reference sequence).

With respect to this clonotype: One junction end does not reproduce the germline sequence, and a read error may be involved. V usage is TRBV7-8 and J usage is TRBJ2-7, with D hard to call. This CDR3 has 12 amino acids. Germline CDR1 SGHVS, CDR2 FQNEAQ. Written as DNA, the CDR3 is TGCGCCAGCAGCCCGAGGACCTACGTGCAGTACTTC. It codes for CASSPRTYVQYF. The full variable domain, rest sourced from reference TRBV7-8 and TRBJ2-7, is GAGVSQSPRYKVAKRGQDVALRCDPISGHVSLFWYQQALGQGPEFLTYFQNEAQLDKSGLPSDRFFAERPEGSVSTLKIQRTQQEDSAVYLCASSPRTYVQYFGPGTRLTVT.

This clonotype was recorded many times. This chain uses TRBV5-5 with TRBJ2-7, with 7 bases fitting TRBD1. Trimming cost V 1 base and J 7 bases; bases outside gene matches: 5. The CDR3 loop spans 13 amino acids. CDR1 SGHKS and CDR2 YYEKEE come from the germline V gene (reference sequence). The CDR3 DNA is TGTGCCAGCAGCTTGCAGGGGGTGAAAGAGCAGTACTTC. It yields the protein CASSLQGVKEQYF. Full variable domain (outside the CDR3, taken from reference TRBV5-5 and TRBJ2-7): DAGVTQSPTHLIKTRGQQVTLRCSPISGHKSVSWYQQVLGQGPQFIFQYYEKEERGRGNFPDRFSARQFPNYSSELNVNALLLGDSALYLCASSLQGVKEQYFGPGTRLTVT.

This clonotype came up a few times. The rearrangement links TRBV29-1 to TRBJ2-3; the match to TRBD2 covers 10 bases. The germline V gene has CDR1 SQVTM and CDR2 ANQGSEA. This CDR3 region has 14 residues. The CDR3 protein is CNPGLAEDTDTQYF. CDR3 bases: TGCAACCCCGGACTAGCGGAGGACACAGATACGCAGTATTTT.

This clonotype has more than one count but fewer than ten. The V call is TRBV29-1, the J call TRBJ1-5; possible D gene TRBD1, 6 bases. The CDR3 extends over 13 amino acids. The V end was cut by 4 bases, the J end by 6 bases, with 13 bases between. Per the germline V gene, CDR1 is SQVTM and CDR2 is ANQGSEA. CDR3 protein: CSVGEGEAQPQHF. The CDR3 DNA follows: TGCAGCGTTGGTGAGGGGGAGGCTCAGCCCCAGCATTTT.

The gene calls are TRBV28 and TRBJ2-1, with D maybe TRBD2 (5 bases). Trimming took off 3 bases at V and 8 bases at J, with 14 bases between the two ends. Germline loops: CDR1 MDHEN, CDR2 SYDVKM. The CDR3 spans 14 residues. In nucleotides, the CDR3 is TGTGCCAGCAGTTTGCCGAGGGTGGGCGATGAGCAGTTCTTC. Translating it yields CASSLPRVGDEQFF.

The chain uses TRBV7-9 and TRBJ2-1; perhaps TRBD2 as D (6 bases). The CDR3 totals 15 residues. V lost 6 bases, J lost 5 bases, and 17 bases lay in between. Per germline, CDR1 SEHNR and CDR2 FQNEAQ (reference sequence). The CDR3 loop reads CASSFGGARNNEQFF. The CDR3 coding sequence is TGTGCCAGCAGTTTCGGAGGGGCGAGGAACAATGAGCAGTTCTTC.

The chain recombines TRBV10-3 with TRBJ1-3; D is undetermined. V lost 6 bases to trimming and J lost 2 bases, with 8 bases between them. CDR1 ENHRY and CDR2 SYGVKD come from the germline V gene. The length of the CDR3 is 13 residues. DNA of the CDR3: TGTGCCATCAGGACGGGCGCTGGAAACACCATATATTTT. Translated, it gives CAIRTGAGNTIYF.

CDR3 protein: CASSFLADFTDTQYF. For the CDR3, the DNA is TGTGCCAGCAGTTTTTTAGCGGATTTCACAGATACGCAGTATTTT. V gene TRBV12-3 or TRBV12-4 combines with J gene TRBJ2-3; D is possibly TRBD2 (6 bases). There are 15 residues in the CDR3. The germline V and J ends were trimmed by 3 bases and 2 bases, with 12 bases remaining between them.

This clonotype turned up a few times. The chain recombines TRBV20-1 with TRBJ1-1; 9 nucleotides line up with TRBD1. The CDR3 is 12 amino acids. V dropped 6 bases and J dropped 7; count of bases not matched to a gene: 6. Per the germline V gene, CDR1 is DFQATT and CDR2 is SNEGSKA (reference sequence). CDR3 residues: CSAVDRGHEAFF. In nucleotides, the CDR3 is TGCAGTGCCGTGGACAGGGGACATGAAGCTTTCTTT.

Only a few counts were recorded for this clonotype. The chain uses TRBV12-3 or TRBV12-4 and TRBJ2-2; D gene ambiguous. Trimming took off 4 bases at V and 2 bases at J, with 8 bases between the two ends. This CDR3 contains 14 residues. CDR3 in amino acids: CASSSGLNTGELFF. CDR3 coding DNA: TGTGCCAGCAGTTCAGGATTAAACACCGGGGAGCTGTTTTTT.

The CDR3 DNA sequence: TGCAGCGTTGAACTGGACACACCCGACGAGCAGTACTTC. Translation gives CSVELDTPDEQYF. The chain uses TRBV29-1 and TRBJ2-7; tentatively, D is TRBD1 (5 bases). V gave up 2 bases and J gave up 5 bases, with 13 bases separating them. Germline V gene sequence: CDR1 SQVTM, CDR2 ANQGSEA. The CDR3 extends over 13 amino acids.

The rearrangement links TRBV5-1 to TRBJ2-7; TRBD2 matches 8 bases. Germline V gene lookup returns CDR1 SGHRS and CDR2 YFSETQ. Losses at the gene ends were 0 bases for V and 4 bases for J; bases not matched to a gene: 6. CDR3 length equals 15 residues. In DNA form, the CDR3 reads TGCGCCAGCAGCTTGGACTTGCGGGAGGAGTACGAGCAGTACTTC. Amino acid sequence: CASSLDLREEYEQYF.

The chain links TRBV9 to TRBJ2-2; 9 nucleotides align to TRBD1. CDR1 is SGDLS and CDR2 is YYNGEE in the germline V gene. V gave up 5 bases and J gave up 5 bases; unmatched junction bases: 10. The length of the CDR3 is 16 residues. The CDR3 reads CASSGMGQGMTGELFF. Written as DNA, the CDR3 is TGTGCCAGCAGTGGCATGGGACAGGGTATGACCGGGGAGCTGTTTTTT.

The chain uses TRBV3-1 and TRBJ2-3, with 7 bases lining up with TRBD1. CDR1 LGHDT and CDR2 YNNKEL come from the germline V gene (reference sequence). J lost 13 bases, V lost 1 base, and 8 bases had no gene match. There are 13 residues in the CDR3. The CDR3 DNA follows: TGTGCCAGCAGCCAAGTGGGGGCACAGGGGAAGTATTTT. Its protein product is CASSQVGAQGKYF.

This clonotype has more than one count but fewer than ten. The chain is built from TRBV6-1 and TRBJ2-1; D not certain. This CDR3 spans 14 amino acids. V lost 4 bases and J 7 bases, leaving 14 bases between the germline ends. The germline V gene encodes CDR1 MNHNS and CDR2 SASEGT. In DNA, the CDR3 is TGTGCCAGCAGTGGACACGGCAGCTCAAATGAGCAGTTCTTC. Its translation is CASSGHGSSNEQFF.

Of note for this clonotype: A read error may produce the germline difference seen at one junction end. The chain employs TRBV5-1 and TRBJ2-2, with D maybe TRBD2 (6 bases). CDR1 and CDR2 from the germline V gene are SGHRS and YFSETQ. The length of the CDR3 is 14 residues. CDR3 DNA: TGCGCCAGCAGCCCGGACGTGAACACCGGGGGGCTGTTTTTT. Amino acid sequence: CASSPDVNTGGLFF. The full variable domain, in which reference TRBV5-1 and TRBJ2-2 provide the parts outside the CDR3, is KAGVTQTPRYLIKTRGQQVTLSCSPISGHRSVSWYQQTPGQGLQFLFEYFSETQRNKGNFPGRFSGRQFSNSRSEMNVSTLELGDSALYLCASSPDVNTGGLFFGEGSRLTVL.

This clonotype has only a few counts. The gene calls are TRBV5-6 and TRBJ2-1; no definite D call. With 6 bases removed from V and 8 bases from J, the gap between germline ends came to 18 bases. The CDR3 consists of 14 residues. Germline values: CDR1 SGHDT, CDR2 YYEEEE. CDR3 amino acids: CASISYILGHEQFF. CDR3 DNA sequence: TGTGCCAGCATATCGTATATCCTAGGCCATGAGCAGTTCTTC.

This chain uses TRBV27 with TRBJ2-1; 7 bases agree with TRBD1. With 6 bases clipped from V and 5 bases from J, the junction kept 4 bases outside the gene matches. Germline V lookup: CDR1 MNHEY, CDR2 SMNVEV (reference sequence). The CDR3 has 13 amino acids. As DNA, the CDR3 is TGTGCCAGCAGCGGGACAGCGGACAATGAGCAGTTCTTC. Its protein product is CASSGTADNEQFF.

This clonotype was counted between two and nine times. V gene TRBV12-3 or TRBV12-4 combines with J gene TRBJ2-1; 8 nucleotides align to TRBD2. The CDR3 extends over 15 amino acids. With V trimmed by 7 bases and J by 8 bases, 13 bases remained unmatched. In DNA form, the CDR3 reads TGTGCCAGCAAAACTAGCGGTGTAGTTTCGGATGAGCAGTTCTTC. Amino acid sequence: CASKTSGVVSDEQFF.

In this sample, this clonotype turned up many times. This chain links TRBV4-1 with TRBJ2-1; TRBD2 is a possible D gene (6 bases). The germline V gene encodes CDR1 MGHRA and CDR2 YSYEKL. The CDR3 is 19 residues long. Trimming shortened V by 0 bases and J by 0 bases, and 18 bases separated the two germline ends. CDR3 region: CASSQDRYGGGASYNEQFF. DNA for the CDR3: TGCGCCAGCAGCCAAGATAGGTATGGCGGAGGGGCCTCCTACAATGAGCAGTTCTTC.

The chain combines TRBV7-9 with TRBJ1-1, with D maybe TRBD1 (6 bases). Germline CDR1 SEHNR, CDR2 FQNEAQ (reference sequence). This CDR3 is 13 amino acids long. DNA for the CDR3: TGTGTCGGAACAGGGTTGATGAACACTGAAGCTTTCTTT. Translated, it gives CVGTGLMNTEAFF.

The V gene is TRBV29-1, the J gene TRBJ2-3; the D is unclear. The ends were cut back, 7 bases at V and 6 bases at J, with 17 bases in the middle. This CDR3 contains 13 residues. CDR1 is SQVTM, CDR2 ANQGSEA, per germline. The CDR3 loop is CSADPAVGDTQYF. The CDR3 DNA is TGCAGCGCAGATCCGGCCGTAGGGGATACGCAGTATTTT.

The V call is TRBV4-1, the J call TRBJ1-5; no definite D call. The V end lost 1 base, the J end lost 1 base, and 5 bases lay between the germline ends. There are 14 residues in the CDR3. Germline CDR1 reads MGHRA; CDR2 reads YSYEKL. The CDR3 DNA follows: TGCGCCAGCAGCCAAGGGCAGAGCAATCAGCCCCAGCATTTT. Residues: CASSQGQSNQPQHF.